These 21 T cell receptor beta chains share one sample of origin, sequenced in a study of blood T cell repertoires in COVID-19. Only in-frame clones appear in the TCRdb table, and some are missing; sequencing was by immunoSEQ multiplex PCR. The sample contains under 120,000 clones, approximately 69% of which appear only once. Source material: peripheral blood. Receptors were obtained from an elderly man with acute or convalescent COVID-19.

This clone was recorded a few times. The chain couples TRBV28 to TRBJ2-7; the match to TRBD2 covers 14 bases. V shed 4 bases and J 7 bases; nucleotides not matched to a gene: 6. The CDR3 covers 15 residues. The V gene's germline CDR1 is MDHEN and CDR2 SYDVKM. DNA of the CDR3: TGTGCCAGCAGTTGGGGACTAGCGGGAGTAAGGGAGCAGTACTTC. Amino acids: CASSWGLAGVREQYF. The full variable domain, rest sourced from reference TRBV28 and TRBJ2-7, is DVKVTQSSRYLVKRTGEKVFLECVQDMDHENMFWYRQDPGLGLRLIYFSYDVKMKEKGDIPEGYSVSREKKERFSLILESASTNQTSMYLCASSWGLAGVREQYFGPGTRLTVT.

The V gene is TRBV12-5, the J gene TRBJ1-1; D gene unclear. Germline-derived CDR1 and CDR2 are LGHNT and FRNRAP. CDR3 size: 13 residues. With 2 bases removed from V and 4 bases from J, the gap between germline ends came to 8 bases. The CDR3 DNA reads TGTGCTAGTGGTTTGCGGGTAGGCACTGAAGCTTTCTTT. Translation: CASGLRVGTEAFF.

This clone occurred a few times. V and J are TRBV28 and TRBJ1-3; TRBD1 is a possible D gene (5 bases). CDR1 and CDR2 from the germline V gene are MDHEN and SYDVKM. Trimming stripped 4 bases from V and 6 bases from J, with 10 bases between. The CDR3 consists of 13 residues. This chain's CDR3 is CASSSQGPNTIYF. The DNA of the CDR3 is TGTGCCAGCAGTTCCCAGGGTCCAAACACCATATATTTT.

The chain is built from TRBV7-2 and TRBJ2-7, with 9 bases that match TRBD2. The CDR3 extends over 15 amino acids. In germline, CDR1 is SGHTA, CDR2 FQGNSA. The V gene end was trimmed by 3 bases and the J gene end by 2 bases; junction bases not matched to a gene: 5. This CDR3 is CASSFGAGGPYEQYF. Here the CDR3 DNA reads TGTGCCAGCAGCTTCGGCGCGGGAGGGCCCTACGAGCAGTACTTC.

CDR3 sequence (DNA): TGTGCCAGCCAGACGCTGGGGACAGGGGTGGATGGCTACACCTTC. It specifies CASQTLGTGVDGYTF. The V and J genes are TRBV5-4 and TRBJ1-2; TRBD1 matches 10 bases. The CDR3 sequence is 15 residues long. CDR1 and CDR2 from the germline V gene are SGHNT and YYREEE (reference sequence). The J segment lost 6 bases and the V segment lost 7 bases, leaving 12 bases of the junction unmatched.

This chain joins TRBV19 and TRBJ2-7, with 9 bases lining up with TRBD1. The CDR3 runs to 14 residues. J gave up 5 bases and V 6 bases, and 8 bases lay outside the gene matches. Germline V gene data show CDR1 as LNHDA and CDR2 as SQIVND (reference sequence). Here the CDR3 DNA reads TGTGCCAGTAGCCCACAGGGGGCTATGAACGAGCAGTACTTC. This encodes CASSPQGAMNEQYF.

V and J are TRBV19 and TRBJ1-2, with 8 bases lining up with TRBD1. CDR3 length equals 15 residues. V trimming: 7 bases; J trimming: 4 bases; junction bases outside the gene matches: 11. Germline lookup yields CDR1 LNHDA and CDR2 SQIVND (reference sequence). The CDR3 reads CASKGTGRLLYGYTF. The CDR3 nucleotides read TGTGCCAGTAAGGGGACAGGACGTCTCCTCTATGGCTACACCTTC.

The CDR3 region is CASSPGRRETQYF. DNA of the CDR3: TGTGCCAGCAGCCCGGGGAGGCGGGAGACCCAGTACTTC. The rearrangement uses TRBV11-2 and TRBJ2-5; TRBD2 is a possible D gene (6 bases). Germline V lookup: CDR1 SGHAT, CDR2 FQNNGV. There are 13 residues in the CDR3. V was trimmed by 5 bases and J by 5 bases, leaving 12 bases between them. Looking up the rest from reference TRBV11-2 and TRBJ2-5 gives the full variable domain: EAGVAQSPRYKIIEKRQSVAFWCNPISGHATLYWYQQILGQGPKLLIQFQNNGVVDDSQLPKDRFSAERLKGVDSTLKIQPAKLEDSAVYLCASSPGRRETQYFGPGTRLLVL.

This clone was detected a few times. The gene calls are TRBV5-1 and TRBJ2-3; TRBD1 matches at 7 bases. The CDR3 has 16 residues. The J segment lost 1 base and the V segment lost 0 bases, leaving 5 bases of the junction unmatched. CDR1 and CDR2 (germline): SGHRS, YFSETQ. CDR3 sequence reads: CASSLAGTAGTDTQYF. CDR3 DNA sequence: TGCGCCAGCAGCTTGGCCGGGACAGCCGGCACAGATACGCAGTATTTT.

The chain is built from TRBV2 and TRBJ1-6, with TRBD1 matching over 9 bases. After removal of 5 bases from V and 10 bases from J, the junction contained 6 bases not matched to a gene. This CDR3 has 14 residues. The germline gives CDR1 SNHLY, CDR2 FYNNEI. Here the CDR3 DNA reads TGTGCCAGCAGTCGGGACAGGGAAGGCTCACCCCTCCACTTT. It codes for CASSRDREGSPLHF.

The chain uses TRBV7-9 and TRBJ2-4, with 7 bases aligning to TRBD1. This CDR3 has 17 amino acids. The J segment lost 0 bases and the V segment lost 4 bases, leaving 9 bases of the junction unmatched. Germline V gene sequence: CDR1 SEHNR, CDR2 FQNEAQ (reference sequence). CDR3 sequence: CASSSLTGPRAKNIQYF. As DNA, the CDR3 is TGTGCCAGCAGCTCCCTGACAGGGCCCAGAGCCAAAAACATTCAGTACTTC.

Only a few counts were recorded for this clone. This chain joins TRBV28 and TRBJ1-2; 7 bases are shared with TRBD1. The J segment lost 7 bases and the V segment lost 2 bases, leaving 4 bases of the junction unmatched. Germline values: CDR1 MDHEN, CDR2 SYDVKM. This CDR3 comprises 13 residues. The CDR3 region is CASSLPGGSGYTF. CDR3 nucleotides: TGTGCCAGCAGTTTACCAGGGGGGAGTGGCTACACCTTC.

V usage is TRBV19 and J usage is TRBJ2-1; 9 bases map to TRBD2. Germline V lookup: CDR1 LNHDA, CDR2 SQIVND (reference sequence). Trimming cost V 7 bases and J 8 bases; bases outside gene matches: 15. CDR3 length equals 16 residues. CDR3 loop: CASMSREGGIGHEQFF. CDR3 coding DNA: TGTGCCAGTATGTCGCGGGAGGGTGGGATTGGGCATGAGCAGTTCTTC.

J is TRBJ2-7 and V is TRBV4-2; TRBD1 aligns across 7 bases. Looked up from germline, CDR1 is LGHNA and CDR2 is YNFKEQ. V was pared by 4 bases and J by 2 bases, with 8 bases of the junction left unmatched. This CDR3 has 15 residues. CDR3 DNA: TGTGCCAGCAGCCGATCCCGGGACAGTACCTACGAGCAGTACTTC. Translation gives CASSRSRDSTYEQYF.

This clone was seen more than once but under ten times. The chain employs TRBV28 and TRBJ1-1; TRBD1 agrees at 9 bases. The CDR3 is made up of 12 amino acids. Germline V gives CDR1 MDHEN, CDR2 SYDVKM. V lost 5 bases, J lost 11 bases, and 6 bases stayed unmatched. This chain's CDR3 is CASSAGQGEAFF. CDR3 bases: TGTGCCAGCAGTGCGGGACAGGGTGAGGCTTTCTTT.

This clone was seen a single time. This chain links TRBV30 with TRBJ2-1, with 12 bases fitting TRBD2. CDR1 is GTSNPN and CDR2 is SVGIG in the germline V gene (reference sequence). The ends lost 0 bases at V and 3 bases at J; junction bases unmatched: 15. The CDR3 runs to 20 residues. For the CDR3, the DNA is TGTGCCTGGAGTGTAGTGCGGCAGCCCGGGACTAGCGGGCTCTACAATGAGCAGTTCTTC. Its protein is CAWSVVRQPGTSGLYNEQFF.

The chain links TRBV30 to TRBJ2-3; no firm D call. Germline CDR1 is GTSNPN and CDR2 is SVGIG (reference sequence). V gave up 4 bases and J gave up 0 bases, with 5 bases separating them. The CDR3 is made up of 12 amino acids. DNA for the CDR3: TGTGCCTGGAAAGAGAGCACAGATACGCAGTATTTT. Translating it yields CAWKESTDTQYF.

The chain uses TRBV10-3 and TRBJ2-3, with a possible D match to TRBD2 (5 bases). V lost 5 bases, J lost 6 bases, and 9 bases lay in between. CDR3 size: 12 residues. Germline V gene data show CDR1 as ENHRY and CDR2 as SYGVKD. CDR3 sequence (DNA): TGTGCCATCAGTCCGACGGGGGATACGCAGTATTTT. Protein sequence: CAISPTGDTQYF.

Here the CDR3 DNA reads TGTGCCAGCAGCTTAGTCCCCGGGACAATTTACGAGCAGTACTTC. As protein: CASSLVPGTIYEQYF. J is TRBJ2-7 and V is TRBV7-8; perhaps TRBD1 as D (6 bases). The ends were cut back, 1 base at V and 4 bases at J, with 14 bases in the middle. Germline V gene lookup returns CDR1 SGHVS and CDR2 FQNEAQ. The CDR3 consists of 15 residues.

Many counts were recorded for this clone. The chain joins TRBV18 to TRBJ2-2; maybe TRBD1 (6 bases). Per the germline V gene, CDR1 is KGHSH and CDR2 is LQKENI. The V gene lost 3 bases and the J gene lost 3 bases, with 8 bases spanning the gap. This CDR3 is 14 amino acids long. The CDR3 is CASSPGQDTGELFF. The CDR3 DNA sequence: TGTGCCAGCTCACCGGGACAAGACACCGGGGAGCTGTTTTTT.

The rearrangement joins TRBV29-1 to TRBJ2-7; 7 bases line up with TRBD1. J gave up 3 bases and V 7 bases, and 3 bases lay outside the gene matches. Germline V gene sequence: CDR1 SQVTM, CDR2 ANQGSEA. CDR3 length: 11 amino acids. The CDR3 DNA reads as TGCAGCGCCGGGACAGACTACGAGCAGTACTTC. Amino acids: CSAGTDYEQYF.